This entry describes one T cell receptor (beta chain). This sample is drawn from a study of blood T cell repertoires in COVID-19. The V gene's germline CDR1 is GTSNPN and CDR2 SVGIG (reference sequence). Trimming shortened V by 4 bases and J by 0 bases, and 16 bases separated the two germline ends. The CDR3 is 16 residues long. Assay used: immunoSEQ multiplex PCR; TCRdb lists only in-frame clones, some missing. The table shows around 200,000 clones, with approximately 79% occurring only once. Sequenced material: peripheral blood. The chain employs TRBV30 and TRBJ1-3, with a possible D match to TRBD1 (5 bases). The sequence derives from a woman aged 45-60 years with acute or convalescent COVID-19. This chain's CDR3 is CAWNGDFGTSGNTIYF. CDR3 nucleotides: TGTGCCTGGAATGGGGACTTCGGGACCTCTGGAAACACCATATATTTT.